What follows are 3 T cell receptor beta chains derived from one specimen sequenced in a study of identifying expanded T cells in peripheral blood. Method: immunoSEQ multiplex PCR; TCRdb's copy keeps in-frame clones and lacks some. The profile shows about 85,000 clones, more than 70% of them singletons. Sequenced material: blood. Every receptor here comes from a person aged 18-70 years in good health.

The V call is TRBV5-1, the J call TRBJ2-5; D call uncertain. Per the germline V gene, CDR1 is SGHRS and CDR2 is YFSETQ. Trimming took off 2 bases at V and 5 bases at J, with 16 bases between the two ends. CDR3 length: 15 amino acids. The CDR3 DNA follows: TGCGCCAGCAGCTTATCTGACCCCCGGCAGGAGACCCAGTACTTC. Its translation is CASSLSDPRQETQYF. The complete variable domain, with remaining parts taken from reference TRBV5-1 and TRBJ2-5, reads KAGVTQTPRYLIKTRGQQVTLSCSPISGHRSVSWYQQTPGQGLQFLFEYFSETQRNKGNFPGRFSGRQFSNSRSEMNVSTLELGDSALYLCASSLSDPRQETQYFGPGTRLLVL.

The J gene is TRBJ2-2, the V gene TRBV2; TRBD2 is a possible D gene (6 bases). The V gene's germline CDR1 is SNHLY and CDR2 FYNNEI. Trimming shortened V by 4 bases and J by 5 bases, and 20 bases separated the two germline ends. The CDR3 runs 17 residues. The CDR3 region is CASSAAYSGAGTGELFF. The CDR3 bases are TGTGCCAGCAGTGCAGCATACTCCGGGGCGGGGACCGGGGAGCTGTTTTTT.

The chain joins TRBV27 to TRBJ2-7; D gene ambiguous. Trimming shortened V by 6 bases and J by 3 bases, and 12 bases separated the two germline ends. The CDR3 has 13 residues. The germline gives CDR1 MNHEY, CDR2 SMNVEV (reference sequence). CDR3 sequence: CASSSFSGYEQYF. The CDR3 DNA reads TGTGCCAGCAGCTCATTTTCAGGCTACGAGCAGTACTTC.